Below are 5 T cell receptor beta chains sequenced from a single sample in a study of T-cell memory formation after mild COVID-19. TCRdb analysed the 5' RACE reads with MiXCR anew, one entry per CDR3 protein. The data contain tens of thousands of distinct CDR3 sequences, approximately 15% of them singletons. The sequenced sample was PBMCs or a T cell subset sorted from them (not recorded which). The receptors here all came from an adult woman who had mild COVID-19 (a few samples of this study predate the infection). Cell type and time point are not known.

The chain is built from TRBV28 and TRBJ2-1; D unclear. In germline, CDR1 is MDHEN, CDR2 SYDVKM. This CDR3 is 14 amino acids long. The V end was cut by 6 bases, the J end by 2 bases, with 11 bases between. Here the CDR3 reads CASRGLGPYNEQFF. The DNA for the CDR3 is TGTGCCAGCAGGGGTTTGGGTCCCTACAATGAGCAGTTCTTC.

Only a few counts were recorded for this clonotype. This chain connects TRBV29-1 to TRBJ2-1, with 8 bases aligning to TRBD2. V shed 7 bases, J shed 4 bases, and the junction held 9 bases outside the gene matches. The CDR3 loop spans 14 amino acids. Germline V CDR1 and CDR2: SQVTM, ANQGSEA. The CDR3 region is CSASGLENYNEQFF. The CDR3 DNA reads as TGCAGCGCCTCGGGACTAGAAAATTACAATGAGCAGTTCTTC.

The gene calls are TRBV27 and TRBJ2-1; the match to TRBD1 covers 8 bases. Germline CDR1 MNHEY, CDR2 SMNVEV (reference sequence). The ends lost 4 bases at V and 6 bases at J; junction bases unmatched: 8. CDR3 size: 15 residues. CDR3 coding DNA: TGTGCCAGCAGTTCGGGACAGGTAGGGAGCAATGAGCAGTTCTTC. Its translation: CASSSGQVGSNEQFF.

The chain has TRBV27 and TRBJ1-2, with D possibly being TRBD1 (6 bases). V dropped 10 bases and J dropped 2 bases, with 17 bases sitting between them. Looked up from germline, CDR1 is MNHEY and CDR2 is SMNVEV (reference sequence). The CDR3 spans 14 residues. This chain's CDR3 is CATKLQGANYGYTF. The CDR3 DNA follows: TGTGCCACAAAACTACAGGGTGCCAACTATGGCTACACCTTC.

This clonotype was detected a few times. CDR3 DNA sequence: TGCAGTGCTAGAGTCGGAGCGGGGGGGCCGAGAATCACCGGGGAGCTGTTTTTT. Translating gives CSARVGAGGPRITGELFF. V and J are TRBV20-1 and TRBJ2-2; 10 bases match TRBD2. The trim removed 1 base at V and 4 bases at J, leaving 12 bases unmatched. CDR3 length: 18 residues. Per the germline V gene, CDR1 is DFQATT and CDR2 is SNEGSKA (reference sequence).